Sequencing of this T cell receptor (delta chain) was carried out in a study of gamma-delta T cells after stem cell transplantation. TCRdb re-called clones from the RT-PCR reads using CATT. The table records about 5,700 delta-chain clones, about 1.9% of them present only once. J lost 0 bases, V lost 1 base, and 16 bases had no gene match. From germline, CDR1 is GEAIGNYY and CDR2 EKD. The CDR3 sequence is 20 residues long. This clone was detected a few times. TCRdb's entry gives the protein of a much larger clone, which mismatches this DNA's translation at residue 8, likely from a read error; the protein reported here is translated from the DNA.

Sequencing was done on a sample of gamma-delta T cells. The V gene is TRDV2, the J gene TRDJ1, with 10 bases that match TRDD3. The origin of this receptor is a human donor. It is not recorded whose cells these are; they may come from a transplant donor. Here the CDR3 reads CACDTLPAGRGIRHTDKLIF. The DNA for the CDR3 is TGTGCCTGTGACACGCTCCCAGCGGGAAGGGGGATACGCCACACCGATAAACTCATCTTT.